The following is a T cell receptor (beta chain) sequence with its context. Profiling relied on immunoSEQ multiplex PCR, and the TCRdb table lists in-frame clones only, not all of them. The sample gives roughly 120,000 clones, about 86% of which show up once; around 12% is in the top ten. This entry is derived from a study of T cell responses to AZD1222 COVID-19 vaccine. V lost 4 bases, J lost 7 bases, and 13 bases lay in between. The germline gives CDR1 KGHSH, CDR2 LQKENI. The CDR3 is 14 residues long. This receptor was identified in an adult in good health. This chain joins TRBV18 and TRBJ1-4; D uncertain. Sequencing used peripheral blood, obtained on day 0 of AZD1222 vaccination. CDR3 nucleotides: TGTGCCAGCTCACAGGCTCAGCGGGGTGAAAAACTGTTTTTT. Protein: CASSQAQRGEKLFF.